Below, 12 T cell receptor beta chains from the same sample are listed, as sequenced in a study of a mutant IDH1 vaccine in newly diagnosed glioma. This table comes from immunoSEQ multiplex PCR, and its TCRdb copy is limited to in-frame clones, with some not included. The repertoire holds about 25,000 clones, with about three quarters as singletons. Time point meaning: week 5, during vaccination. Mutant IDH1 20-mer peptide, at 300 ug, made up each vaccine dose, with topical imiquimod. The antigens for these receptors are not known. The sequencing used PBMCs, collected from a glioma patient whose treatment included an IDH1 peptide vaccine. These receptors came from a man aged 40-55 years with glioma.

The chain couples TRBV5-5 to TRBJ2-1, with TRBD2 matching 7 bases. The germline V gene encodes CDR1 SGHKS and CDR2 YYEKEE (reference sequence). The CDR3 has 15 amino acids. The V and J ends lost 4 bases and 7 bases, in that order; junction bases with no gene match: 11. CDR3 nucleotides: TGTGCCAGCAGCCCGAGGGCGGGAGACGGGAATGAGCAGTTCTTC. It translates to CASSPRAGDGNEQFF.

The chain employs TRBV5-1 and TRBJ1-3; TRBD1 is a possible D gene (6 bases). Germline-derived CDR1 and CDR2 are SGHRS and YFSETQ. This CDR3 spans 15 amino acids. V gave up 7 bases and J gave up 2 bases, with 16 bases separating them. DNA of the CDR3: TGCGCCAGCGCGAAGGGGGTGTCGGCTGGAAACACCATATATTTT. It translates to CASAKGVSAGNTIYF.

This chain uses TRBV28 with TRBJ2-7; the D gene could be TRBD1 or TRBD2 (7 bases each). The CDR3 is 15 residues long. Deletions cut 6 bases from V and 4 bases from J, with 19 bases between. CDR1 MDHEN and CDR2 SYDVKM come from the germline V gene. The CDR3 is CASRDTGEGGYEQYF. CDR3 nucleotide sequence: TGTGCCAGCAGGGATACAGGGGAGGGAGGGTACGAGCAGTACTTC.

The rearrangement joins TRBV4-1 to TRBJ2-2, with a possible D match to TRBD2 (6 bases). This CDR3 is built from 18 residues. Germline V gives CDR1 MGHRA, CDR2 YSYEKL. Trimming cost V 4 bases and J 6 bases, with 24 bases left between them. The CDR3 bases are TGCGCCAGCAGCCCCCGTATTCTGGCAGGGAGGTATGCCGGGGAGCTGTTTTTT. Amino acid sequence: CASSPRILAGRYAGELFF.

The rearrangement uses TRBV28 and TRBJ2-2; tentative D call: TRBD1 (5 bases). This CDR3 is 16 amino acids long. Germline V gene data show CDR1 as MDHEN and CDR2 as SYDVKM. Trimming took off 6 bases at V and 4 bases at J, with 18 bases between the two ends. As DNA, the CDR3 is TGTGCCAGCAGCCAGGGCAGGGCGCGAAGCACCGGGGAGCTGTTTTTT. This encodes CASSQGRARSTGELFF.

This clone has only one observation. CDR3 in amino acids: CASSYLDRGSNEQFF. As DNA, the CDR3 is TGTGCCAGCAGCTACTTGGACAGGGGTAGCAATGAGCAGTTCTTC. The gene calls are TRBV7-9 and TRBJ2-1; 9 bases map to TRBD1. This CDR3 has 15 amino acids. CDR1 SEHNR and CDR2 FQNEAQ come from the germline V gene (reference sequence). Trimming removed 4 bases from V and 6 bases from J; junction bases left unmatched: 7.

The rearrangement uses TRBV9 and TRBJ2-1; 13 bases are a match to TRBD2. Germline loops: CDR1 SGDLS, CDR2 YYNGEE. The CDR3 has 16 amino acids. J lost 8 bases, V lost 0 bases, and 5 bases had no gene match. CDR3 DNA: TGTGCCAGCAGCGTAGAGGGGACTAGCGGGATCTATGAGCAGTTCTTC. Encoded protein: CASSVEGTSGIYEQFF.

The rearrangement links TRBV28 to TRBJ2-7; 8 bases align to TRBD2. V shed 5 bases and J 4 bases; nucleotides not matched to a gene: 4. Germline V lookup: CDR1 MDHEN, CDR2 SYDVKM. The CDR3 contains 13 residues. CDR3 coding DNA: TGTGCCAGCAGTCCAACTAGCGGTTACGAGCAGTACGTC. Protein sequence: CASSPTSGYEQYV.

The chain uses TRBV19 and TRBJ2-7, with TRBD1 identical over 9 bases. The CDR3 is made up of 14 amino acids. Germline V gene lookup returns CDR1 LNHDA and CDR2 SQIVND (reference sequence). The ends lost 5 bases at V and 2 bases at J; junction bases unmatched: 4. This CDR3 is CASSFRTGAYEQYF. CDR3 DNA sequence: TGTGCCAGTAGTTTCCGGACAGGGGCCTACGAGCAGTACTTC.

The chain links TRBV10-3 to TRBJ1-2, with TRBD1 matching 9 bases. The CDR3 covers 15 residues. Germline CDR1 reads ENHRY; CDR2 reads SYGVKD. Trimming cost V 5 bases and J 1 base; bases outside gene matches: 5. CDR3 amino acids: CAISRETGGNYGYTF. The CDR3 DNA is TGTGCCATCAGTCGAGAGACAGGGGGTAACTATGGCTACACCTTC.

The chain is built from TRBV5-1 and TRBJ2-7, with 10 bases matching TRBD2. After removal of 3 bases from V and 0 bases from J, the junction contained 6 bases not matched to a gene. The germline gives CDR1 SGHRS, CDR2 YFSETQ. The CDR3 loop spans 16 amino acids. CDR3 nucleotides: TGCGCCAGCAGCTCTCAAGCGGGAGGGGGCTCCTACGAGCAGTACTTC. It yields the protein CASSSQAGGGSYEQYF.

J is TRBJ1-1 and V is TRBV30; D is uncertain. The CDR3 runs 13 residues. With 4 bases removed from V and 0 bases from J, the gap between germline ends came to 9 bases. Germline lookup yields CDR1 GTSNPN and CDR2 SVGIG (reference sequence). This CDR3 is CAWNEGLNTEAFF. The CDR3, as DNA: TGTGCCTGGAACGAAGGGTTGAACACTGAAGCTTTCTTT.